This T cell receptor beta chain derives from a study of T cell therapy after organ transplantation. Clones were sequenced by immunoSEQ multiplex PCR, and TCRdb holds only the in-frame ones, with some missing. The table lists approximately 20,000 clones, 65% to 85% of them singletons. Noted time point: 4-8 weeks after completion of therapy. Comment on this clone: Its antigen is as yet unknown.

Sequenced material: CD8+ T cells from blood, taken after autologous CMV-specific T cell therapy. This receptor was identified in a human patient who had received a solid organ transplant and had CMV disease. Some T cells may originate from the graft donor.

The CDR3 region has the DNA TGCAGCGTTTCGGGACAGGAGATCTACGAGCAGTACTTC. Amino acid sequence: CSVSGQEIYEQYF. The chain has TRBV29-1 and TRBJ2-7; 8 bases are shared with TRBD1. J was trimmed by 3 bases and V by 5 bases; bases with no gene match: 6. The CDR3 runs to 13 residues. Germline V CDR1 and CDR2: SQVTM, ANQGSEA.